The clone carrying this TCR beta chain was seen at least ten times. The data were obtained in a study of T cells after yellow fever vaccination. The CDR3 totals 14 residues. Germline CDR1 SQVTM, CDR2 ANQGSEA. V lost 4 bases and J 4 bases, leaving 17 bases between the germline ends. TCRdb re-called the 5' RACE reads through MiXCR, storing one row per CDR3 protein. Here the sample spans 200,000 to 250,000 distinct CDR3 sequences, less than 8.5% being singletons. Sample: CD4+ T cells sorted from PBMCs, taken 15 days after the yellow fever booster vaccination. This TCR was sampled from a man aged 25-45 years who received the YFV17D yellow fever vaccine. The chain couples TRBV29-1 to TRBJ2-7; D may be TRBD2 (6 bases). Here the CDR3 DNA reads TGCAGCGTTGCAAGTGGGGTTGGAGGGTACGAGCAGTACTTC. Protein: CSVASGVGGYEQYF.